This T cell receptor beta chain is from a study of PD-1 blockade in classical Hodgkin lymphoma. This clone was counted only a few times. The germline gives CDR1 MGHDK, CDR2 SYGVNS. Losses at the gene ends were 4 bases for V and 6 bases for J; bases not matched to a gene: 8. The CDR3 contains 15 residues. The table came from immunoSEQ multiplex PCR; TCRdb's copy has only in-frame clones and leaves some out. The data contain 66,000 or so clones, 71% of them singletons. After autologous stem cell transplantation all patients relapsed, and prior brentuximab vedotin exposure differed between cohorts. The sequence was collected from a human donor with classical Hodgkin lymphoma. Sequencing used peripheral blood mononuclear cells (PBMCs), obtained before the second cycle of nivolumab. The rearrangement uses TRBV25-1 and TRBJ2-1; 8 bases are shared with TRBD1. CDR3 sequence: CASSGRQGTGNEQFF. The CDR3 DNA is TGTGCCAGCAGTGGAAGACAGGGGACGGGCAATGAGCAGTTCTTC.